The rows below give T cell receptor beta chains drawn from one sample of a study of regulatory T cells in long-lasting Graves disease. In TCRdb, the multiplex PCR reads were re-called with MiXCR into one record per CDR3 protein. The table lists 700,000 or so distinct CDR3 sequences, about 32% of them singletons, with about two fifths in the top ten. Here the sequenced sample was peripheral blood mononuclear cells (PBMCs), taken when the disease was refractory, from a patient treated with antithyroid drugs. The source is a female donor with Graves disease. The CDR3 runs from the conserved cysteine through the conserved F or W. D genes are given only for firm matches. Some rows have no size entry. The others give once, few or many, or a class for an expanded clone.

TRBJ2-7 | TRBV12-3/TRBV12-4 | many | 15 | . | TGTGCCAGCAGTTTAATGGTTGGGGGGCTGGGCGAGCAGTACTTC | CASSLMVGGLGEQYF
TRBJ2-2 | TRBV9 | few | 16 | TRBD2 | TGTGCCAGCAGCGTAGGAGGGACTAGCTTCACCGGGGAGCTGTTTTTT | CASSVGGTSFTGELFF
TRBJ1-3 | TRBV28 | few | 14 | . | TGTGCCAGCAGTCCCCCGGGATCGGGAAACACCATATATTTT | CASSPPGSGNTIYF
TRBJ2-5 | TRBV7-9 | few | 14 | . | TGTGCCAGCAGCCCTGGGACCTCCCGAGAGACCCAGTACTTC | CASSPGTSRETQYF
TRBJ1-4 | TRBV7-2 | . | 15 | TRBD1 | TGTGCCAGCAGCTTGGTTCGGGGACAGGGAGAAAAACTGTTTTTT | CASSLVRGQGEKLFF
TRBJ1-4 | TRBV20-1 | . | 13 | TRBD1 | TGCAGTGCACAGGACAGGGGGGTCTTAAAACTGTTTTTT | CSAQDRGVLKLFF
TRBJ1-1 | TRBV6-1 | . | 12 | . | TGTGCCACCACCGACGGACATCGAGTAGCTTTCTTT | CATTDGHRVAFF
TRBJ2-7 | TRBV3-1 | few | 12 | . | TGTGCCAGTTCCAGGGAGACCTACGAGCAGTACTTC | CASSRETYEQYF
TRBJ2-5 | TRBV11-2 | many | 15 | TRBD1 | TGTGCCAGCAGTAAACCCAGGGGGACAGAAGAGACCCAGTACTTC | CASSKPRGTEETQYF
TRBJ1-4 | TRBV2 | . | 11 | . | TGTGCCAGCGCCAGTAATGAAAAACTGTTTTTT | CASASNEKLFF
TRBJ1-3 | TRBV27 | once | 14 | . | TGTGCCACCAGCCCTTTCGGCTCTGGAAACACCATATATTTT | CATSPFGSGNTIYF
TRBJ1-5 | TRBV7-9 | . | 13 | . | TGTGCCAGCAGCTTATACGGCGTTCAGCCCCAGCATTTT | CASSLYGVQPQHF
TRBJ1-4 | TRBV30 | few | 14 | TRBD1 | TGTGCCTGGAATGTACAAGGGGGCTCGGCAAAACTGTTTTTT | CAWNVQGGSAKLFF
TRBJ1-4 | TRBV5-1 | . | 15 | . | TGCGCCAGCAGCCGGCCGGGGGCAACTAATGAAAAACTGTTTTTT | CASSRPGATNEKLFF
TRBJ2-3 | TRBV5-4 | . | 15 | . | TGTGCCAGCAGCTTGACAGGATACGGCACAGATACGCAGTATTTT | CASSLTGYGTDTQYF
TRBJ2-2 | TRBV2 | . | 13 | . | TGTGCCAGCACGGTCCTAGGCACCGGGGAGCTGTTTTTT | CASTVLGTGELFF
TRBJ1-5 | TRBV19 | . | 17 | . | TGTGCCAGTAGCAAGTCGATGGGTCGGTCAAACAATCAGCCCCAGCATTTT | CASSKSMGRSNNQPQHF
TRBJ2-7 | TRBV29-1 | few | 15 | TRBD1 | TGCAGCGTTGAAGAACCCGGGACAGGGGTGAGCGAGCAGTACTTC | CSVEEPGTGVSEQYF
TRBJ2-5 | TRBV6-1 | few | 15 | . | TGTGCCAGCAGTGAAGCTAGCGGTCCTCCGGGGACCCAGTACTTC | CASSEASGPPGTQYF
TRBJ1-2 | TRBV9 | . | 15 | TRBD1 | TGTGCCAGCAGGGAACAGGGGACCGATAACTATGGCTACACCTTC | CASREQGTDNYGYTF
TRBJ2-7 | TRBV6-1 | . | 14 | . | TGTGCCAGCAACCCTATGACCAGCTCCTACGAGCAGTACTTC | CASNPMTSSYEQYF
TRBJ1-4 | TRBV20-1 | . | 15 | . | TGCAGTGCTAGGTTGGGTGTAGGAACTAATGAAAAACTGTTTTTT | CSARLGVGTNEKLFF
TRBJ2-7 | TRBV5-1 | . | 15 | . | TGCGCCAGCAGCTTCCGGGACAACCTTCTGAACGAGCAGTACTTC | CASSFRDNLLNEQYF
TRBJ1-6 | TRBV12-3/TRBV12-4 | many | 14 | TRBD1 | TGTGCCAGCAACTCTGGGACAGGGAATTCACCCCTCCACTTT | CASNSGTGNSPLHF
TRBJ1-2 | TRBV2 | . | 14 | . | TGTGCCAGCAGTGAAGTTTGGGGACGGGGTGGCTACACCTTC | CASSEVWGRGGYTF
TRBJ1-2 | TRBV5-6 | few | 18 | . | TGTGCCAGCAGCTTCACATGGGCCAGCATGAACCCCGACGACGGCTACACCTTC | CASSFTWASMNPDDGYTF
TRBJ1-2 | TRBV11-1 | . | 12 | . | TGTGCCAGCACTGACACGAACTATGGCTACACCTTC | CASTDTNYGYTF
TRBJ2-7 | TRBV28 | many | 14 | . | TGTGCCAGCAGTTTAGTCCAGGGGCGATACGAGCAGTACTTC | CASSLVQGRYEQYF
TRBJ2-6 | TRBV6-1 | . | 16 | TRBD1 | TGTGCCAGCAGTAACCCACAGGGGACTGGGGCCAACGTCCTGACTTTC | CASSNPQGTGANVLTF
TRBJ1-2 | TRBV6-1 | . | 14 | . | TGTGCCAGCAGCCGTCCGGACAGCCCATATGGCTACACCTTC | CASSRPDSPYGYTF
TRBJ2-5 | TRBV7-9 | few | 15 | . | TGTGCCAGCAGCTCCCCTGGGGCACGTATGGAGACCCAGTACTTC | CASSSPGARMETQYF
TRBJ1-1 | TRBV12-3/TRBV12-4 | many | 13 | . | TGTGCCAGCACCGATTCTCCCCCCCCGGAAGCTTTCTTT | CASTDSPPPEAFF
TRBJ1-5 | TRBV19 | . | 16 | . | TGTGCCAGTAGTATAGTGTGGGTAGGCAGCAATCAGCCCCAGCATTTT | CASSIVWVGSNQPQHF
TRBJ1-2 | TRBV19 | once | 13 | TRBD1 | TGTGCCAGTCTCGGACAGGGAGAGAATGGCTACACCTTC | CASLGQGENGYTF
TRBJ1-1 | TRBV20-1 | . | 14 | . | TGCAGTGCTAAAGCGGGCCCTGCGAGGACTGAAGCTTTCTTT | CSAKAGPARTEAFF
TRBJ1-1 | TRBV7-6 | few | 13 | . | TGTGCCAGCAGCTCCAACGGACAGACTGAAGCTTTCTTT | CASSSNGQTEAFF
TRBJ2-4 | TRBV15 | . | 21 | . | TGTGCCACCAGCAGCATATTAGTGAGGACTTATACCTTACTAGCCAAAAACATTCAGTACTTC | CATSSILVRTYTLLAKNIQYF